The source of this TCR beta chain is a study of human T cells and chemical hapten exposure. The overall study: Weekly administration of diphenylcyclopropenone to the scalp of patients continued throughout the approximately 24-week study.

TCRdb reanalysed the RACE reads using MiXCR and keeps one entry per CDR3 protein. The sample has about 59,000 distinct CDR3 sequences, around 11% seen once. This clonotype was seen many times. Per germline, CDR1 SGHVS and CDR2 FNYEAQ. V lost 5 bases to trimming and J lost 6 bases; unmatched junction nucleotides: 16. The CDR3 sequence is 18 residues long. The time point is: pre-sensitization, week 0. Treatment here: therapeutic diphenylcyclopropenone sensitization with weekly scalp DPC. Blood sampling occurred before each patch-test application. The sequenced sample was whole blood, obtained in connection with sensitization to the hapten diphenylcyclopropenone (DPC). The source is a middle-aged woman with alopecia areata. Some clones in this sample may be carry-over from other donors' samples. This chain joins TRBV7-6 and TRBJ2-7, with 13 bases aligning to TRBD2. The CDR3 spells CASSADGTSGANPPEQYF. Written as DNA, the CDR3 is TGTGCCAGCAGCGCGGACGGGACTAGCGGGGCGAATCCTCCCGAGCAGTACTTC.